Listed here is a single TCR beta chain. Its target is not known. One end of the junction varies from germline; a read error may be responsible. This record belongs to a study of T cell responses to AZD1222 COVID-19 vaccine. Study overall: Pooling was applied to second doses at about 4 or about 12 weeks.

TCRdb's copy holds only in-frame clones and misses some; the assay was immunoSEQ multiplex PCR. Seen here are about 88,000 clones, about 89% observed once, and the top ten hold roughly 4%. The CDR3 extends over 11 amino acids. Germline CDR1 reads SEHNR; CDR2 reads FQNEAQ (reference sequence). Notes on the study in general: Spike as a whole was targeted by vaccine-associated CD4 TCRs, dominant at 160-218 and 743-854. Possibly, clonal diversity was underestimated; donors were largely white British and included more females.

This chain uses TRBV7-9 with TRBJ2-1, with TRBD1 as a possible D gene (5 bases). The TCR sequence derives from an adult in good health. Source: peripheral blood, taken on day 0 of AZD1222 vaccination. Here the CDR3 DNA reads TGTGCCAGCAGCCGATGGGGCGAGGAGCTCTTC. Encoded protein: CASSRWGEELF. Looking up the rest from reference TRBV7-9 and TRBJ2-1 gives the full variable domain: DTGVSQNPRHKITKRGQNVTFRCDPISEHNRLYWYRQTLGQGPEFLTYFQNEAQLEKSRLLSDRFSAERPKGSFSTLEIQRTEQGDSAMYLCASSRWGEELFGPGTRLTVL.